This T cell receptor beta chain came from a study of blood T cell repertoires in COVID-19. The overall study: PBMCs, B-cell-depleted T cells, or T cells were the source of the cDNA or gDNA that made up the material.

The CDR3 totals 13 residues. Germline loops: CDR1 MNHEY, CDR2 SVGAGI. Using immunoSEQ multiplex PCR, the repertoire was profiled, and TCRdb retains in-frame clones only, with some absent. The repertoire holds around 260,000 clones, with approximately 83% as singletons. This TCR was recovered from a young woman who had recovered from COVID-19. The V call is TRBV6-5, the J call TRBJ2-1; 7 bases agree with TRBD2. Sequenced: PBMCs or T cells enriched from blood (not recorded which). The CDR3 reads CAGRESSYNEQFF. The CDR3 nucleotides are TGTGCAGGGAGGGAGAGCTCCTACAATGAGCAGTTCTTC.